This T cell receptor (beta chain) was identified during a study of T cells in Graves' hyperthyroidism and ophthalmopathy. The study, taken as a whole, reports: Onset of ophthalmopathy came a median approximately 6 months after the model predicted it.

On this clonotype: Its specificity is not known.

Germline V gives CDR1 MNHEY, CDR2 SVGEGT. This CDR3 has 12 amino acids. V lost 9 bases and J lost 1, with 9 bases in between. A lack of ophthalmopathy progression within 18 months defined stable Graves' hyperthyroidism. Clinical symptoms, serum thyroxine, TRAb, thyroid ultrasound and orbital computed tomography established diagnosis. Using RNA transcripts as the source, TCR beta CDR3 regions were amplified. Researchers ran a first-round RT-PCR on the TCR CDR3 using the HTBI primer set. TCRdb analysed the multiplex PCR reads with MiXCR anew, one entry per CDR3 protein. In the table there are 350,000 to 400,000 distinct CDR3 sequences, 14% of which are singletons.

The genes are TRBV6-2 or TRBV6-3 and TRBJ2-5; perhaps TRBD1 as D (5 bases). The sample comprised blood. The TCR originated in a woman aged 55-70 years with Graves' hyperthyroidism. DNA for the CDR3: TGTGCCAGAAGACAGCTCCAAGAGACCCAGTACTTC. Its protein is CARRQLQETQYF.